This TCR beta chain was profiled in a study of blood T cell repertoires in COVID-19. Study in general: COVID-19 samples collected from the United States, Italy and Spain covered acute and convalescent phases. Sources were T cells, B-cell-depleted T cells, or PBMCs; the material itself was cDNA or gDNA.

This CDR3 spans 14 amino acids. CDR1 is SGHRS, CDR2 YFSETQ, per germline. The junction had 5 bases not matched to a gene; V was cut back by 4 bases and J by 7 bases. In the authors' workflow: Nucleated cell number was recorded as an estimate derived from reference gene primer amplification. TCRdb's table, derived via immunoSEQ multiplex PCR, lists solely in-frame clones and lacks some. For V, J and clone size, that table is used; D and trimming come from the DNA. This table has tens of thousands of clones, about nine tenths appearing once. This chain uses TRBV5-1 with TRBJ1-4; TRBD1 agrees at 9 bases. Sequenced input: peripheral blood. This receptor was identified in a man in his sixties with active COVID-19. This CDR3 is CASSPGQGSEKLFF. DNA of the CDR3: TGCGCCAGCAGCCCTGGACAGGGGAGTGAAAAACTGTTTTTT.